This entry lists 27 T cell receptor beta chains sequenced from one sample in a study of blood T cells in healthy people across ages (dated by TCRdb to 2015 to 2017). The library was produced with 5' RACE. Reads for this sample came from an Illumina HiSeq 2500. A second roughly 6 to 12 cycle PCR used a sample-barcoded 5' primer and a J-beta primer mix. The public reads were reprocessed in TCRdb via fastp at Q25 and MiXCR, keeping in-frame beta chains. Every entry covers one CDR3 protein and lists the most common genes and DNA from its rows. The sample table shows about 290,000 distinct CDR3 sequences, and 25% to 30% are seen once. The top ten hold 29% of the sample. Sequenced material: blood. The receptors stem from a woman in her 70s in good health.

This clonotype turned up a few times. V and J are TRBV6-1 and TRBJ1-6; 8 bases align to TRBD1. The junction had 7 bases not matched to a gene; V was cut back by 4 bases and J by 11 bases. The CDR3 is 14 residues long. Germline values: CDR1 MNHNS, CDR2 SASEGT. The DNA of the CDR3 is TGTGCCAGCAGTGGACAGGGGCAAGTGGCACCCCTCCACTTT. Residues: CASSGQGQVAPLHF.

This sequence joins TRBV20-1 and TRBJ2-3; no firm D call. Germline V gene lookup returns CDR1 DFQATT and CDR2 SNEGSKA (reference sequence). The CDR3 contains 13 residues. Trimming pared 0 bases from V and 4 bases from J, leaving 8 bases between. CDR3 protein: CSAREMAADTQYF. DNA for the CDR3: TGCAGTGCTAGAGAAATGGCGGCAGATACGCAGTATTTT.

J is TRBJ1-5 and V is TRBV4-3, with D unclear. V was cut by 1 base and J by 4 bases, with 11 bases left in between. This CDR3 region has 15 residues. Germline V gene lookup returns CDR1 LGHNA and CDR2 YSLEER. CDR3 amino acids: CASSQGSQPNQPQHF. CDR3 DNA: TGCGCCAGCAGCCAAGGTTCACAGCCAAATCAGCCCCAGCATTTT.

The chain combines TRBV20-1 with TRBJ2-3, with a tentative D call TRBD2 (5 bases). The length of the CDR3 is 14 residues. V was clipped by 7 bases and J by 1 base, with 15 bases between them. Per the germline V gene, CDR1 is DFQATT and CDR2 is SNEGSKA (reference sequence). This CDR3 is CSVDAEARTDTQYF. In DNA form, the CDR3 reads TGCAGTGTGGATGCGGAGGCACGCACAGATACGCAGTATTTT.

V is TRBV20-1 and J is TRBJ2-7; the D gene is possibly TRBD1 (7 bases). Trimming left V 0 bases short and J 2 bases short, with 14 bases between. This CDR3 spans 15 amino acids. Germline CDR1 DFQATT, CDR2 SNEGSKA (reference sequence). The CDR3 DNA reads TGCAGTGCTAGAGATACGGCAGGGGGGCCCTACGAGCAGTACTTC. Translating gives CSARDTAGGPYEQYF.

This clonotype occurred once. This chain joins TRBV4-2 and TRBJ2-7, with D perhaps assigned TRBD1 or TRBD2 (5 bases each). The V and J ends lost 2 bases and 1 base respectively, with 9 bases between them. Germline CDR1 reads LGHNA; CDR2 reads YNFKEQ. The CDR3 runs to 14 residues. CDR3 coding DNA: TGTGCCAGCAGCCAACGGGACCTGTCCTACGAGCAGTACTTC. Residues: CASSQRDLSYEQYF.

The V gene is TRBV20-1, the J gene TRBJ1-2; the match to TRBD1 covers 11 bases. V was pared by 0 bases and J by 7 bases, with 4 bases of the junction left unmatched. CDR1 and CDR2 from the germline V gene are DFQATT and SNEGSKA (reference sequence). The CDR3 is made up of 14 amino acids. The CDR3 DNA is TGCAGTGCTAGAGACCGGGACAGGGGGGTTGGCTACACCTTC. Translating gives CSARDRDRGVGYTF.

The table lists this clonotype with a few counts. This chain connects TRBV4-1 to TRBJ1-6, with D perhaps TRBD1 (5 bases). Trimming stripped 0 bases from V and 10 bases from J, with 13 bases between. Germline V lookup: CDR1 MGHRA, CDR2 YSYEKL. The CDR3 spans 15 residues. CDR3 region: CASSQEGRQPSPLHF. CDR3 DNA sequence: TGCGCCAGCAGCCAAGAGGGGCGGCAGCCCTCACCCCTCCACTTT.

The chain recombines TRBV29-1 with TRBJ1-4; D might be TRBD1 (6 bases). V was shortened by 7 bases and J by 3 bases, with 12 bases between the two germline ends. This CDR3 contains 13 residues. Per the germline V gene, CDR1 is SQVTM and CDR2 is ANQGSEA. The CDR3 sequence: CSATDRPNEKLFF. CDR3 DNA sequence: TGCAGCGCTACAGACAGGCCTAATGAAAAACTGTTTTTT.

The CDR3 DNA sequence: TGTGCCAGCAGTGGAAGCCGTGCAACTAATGAAAAACTGTTTTTT. Translated, it gives CASSGSRATNEKLFF. The chain uses TRBV6-1 and TRBJ1-4; D not resolved. The CDR3 is 15 residues long. CDR1 is MNHNS and CDR2 is SASEGT in the germline V gene. Trimming removed 4 bases from V and 0 bases from J, with 9 bases in between.

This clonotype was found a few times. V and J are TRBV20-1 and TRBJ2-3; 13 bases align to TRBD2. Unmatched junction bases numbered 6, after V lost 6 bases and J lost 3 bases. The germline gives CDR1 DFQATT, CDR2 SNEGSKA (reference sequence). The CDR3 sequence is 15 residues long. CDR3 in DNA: TGCAGTGCGAGGGGGACTAGCGGGAATACAGATACGCAGTATTTT. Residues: CSARGTSGNTDTQYF.

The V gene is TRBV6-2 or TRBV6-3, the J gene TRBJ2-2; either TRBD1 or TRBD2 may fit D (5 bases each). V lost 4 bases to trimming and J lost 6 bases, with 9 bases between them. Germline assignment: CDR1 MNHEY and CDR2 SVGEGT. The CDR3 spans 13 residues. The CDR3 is CASSFRGPGELFF. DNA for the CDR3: TGTGCCAGCAGTTTTAGGGGACCCGGGGAGCTGTTTTTT.

This chain's CDR3 is CASRPGWGESNNEQFF. The CDR3 coding sequence is TGCGCCAGCAGACCGGGCTGGGGAGAATCTAACAATGAGCAGTTCTTC. The genes are TRBV5-1 and TRBJ2-1, with D possibly being TRBD2 (5 bases). The germline V gene encodes CDR1 SGHRS and CDR2 YFSETQ. The CDR3 has 16 amino acids. The V end was cut by 5 bases, the J end by 5 bases, with 20 bases between.

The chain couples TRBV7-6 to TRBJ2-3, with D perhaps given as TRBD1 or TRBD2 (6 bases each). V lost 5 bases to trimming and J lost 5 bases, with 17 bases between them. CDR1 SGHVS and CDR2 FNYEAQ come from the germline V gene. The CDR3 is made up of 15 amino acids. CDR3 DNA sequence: TGTGCCAGCAGCCCAAGTGGGGGGCGGAGAGATACGCAGTATTTT. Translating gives CASSPSGGRRDTQYF.

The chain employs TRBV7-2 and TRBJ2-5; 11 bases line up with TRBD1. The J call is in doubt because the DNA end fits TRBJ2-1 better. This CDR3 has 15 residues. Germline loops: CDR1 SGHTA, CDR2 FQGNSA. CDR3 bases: TGTGCCAGCAGCTTCGGGGGGACAGGGGGTAATGAGCAGTTCTTC. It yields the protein CASSFGGTGGNEQFF.

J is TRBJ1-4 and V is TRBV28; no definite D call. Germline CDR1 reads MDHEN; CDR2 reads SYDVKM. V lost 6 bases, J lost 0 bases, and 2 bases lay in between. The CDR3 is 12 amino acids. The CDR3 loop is CASRSTNEKLFF. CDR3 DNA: TGTGCCAGCAGATCAACTAATGAAAAACTGTTTTTT.

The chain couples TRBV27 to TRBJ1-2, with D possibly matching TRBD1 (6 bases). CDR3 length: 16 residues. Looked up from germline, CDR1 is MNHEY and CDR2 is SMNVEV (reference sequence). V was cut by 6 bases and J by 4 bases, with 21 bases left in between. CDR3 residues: CASSQRPGGVTYGYTF. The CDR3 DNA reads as TGTGCCAGCAGCCAACGGCCGGGGGGCGTAACCTATGGCTACACCTTC.

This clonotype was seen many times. CDR3 bases: TGCAGTGCCTGGGGGACAGGGTTACCAACCTACGAGCAGTACTTC. Its protein product is CSAWGTGLPTYEQYF. The V and J genes are TRBV20-1 and TRBJ2-7, with 9 bases identical to TRBD1. The germline V gene encodes CDR1 DFQATT and CDR2 SNEGSKA (reference sequence). Trimming cost V 6 bases and J 2 bases; bases outside gene matches: 11. The length of the CDR3 is 15 residues.

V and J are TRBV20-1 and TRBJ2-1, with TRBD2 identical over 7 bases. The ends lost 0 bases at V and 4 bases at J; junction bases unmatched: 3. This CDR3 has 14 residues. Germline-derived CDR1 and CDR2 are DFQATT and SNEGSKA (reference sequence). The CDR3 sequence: CSARDPREYNEQFF. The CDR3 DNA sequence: TGCAGTGCTAGAGATCCGCGGGAGTACAATGAGCAGTTCTTC.

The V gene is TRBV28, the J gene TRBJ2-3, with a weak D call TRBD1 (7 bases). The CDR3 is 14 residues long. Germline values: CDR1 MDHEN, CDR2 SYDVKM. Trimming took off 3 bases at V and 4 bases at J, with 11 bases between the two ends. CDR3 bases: TGTGCCAGCAGTTTGACCAGGGGGGCAGATACGCAGTATTTT. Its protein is CASSLTRGADTQYF. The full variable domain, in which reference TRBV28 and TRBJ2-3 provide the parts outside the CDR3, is DVKVTQSSRYLVKRTGEKVFLECVQDMDHENMFWYRQDPGLGLRLIYFSYDVKMKEKGDIPEGYSVSREKKERFSLILESASTNQTSMYLCASSLTRGADTQYFGPGTRLTVL.

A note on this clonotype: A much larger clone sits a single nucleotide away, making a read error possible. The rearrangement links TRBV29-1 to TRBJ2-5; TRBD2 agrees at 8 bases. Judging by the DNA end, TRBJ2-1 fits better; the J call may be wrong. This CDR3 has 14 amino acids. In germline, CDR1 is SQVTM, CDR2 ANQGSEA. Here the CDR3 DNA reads TGCAGCGTTTTAGCGGGGAGCCCCCTCAATGGGCAGTTCTTC. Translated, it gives CSVLAGSPLNGQFF.

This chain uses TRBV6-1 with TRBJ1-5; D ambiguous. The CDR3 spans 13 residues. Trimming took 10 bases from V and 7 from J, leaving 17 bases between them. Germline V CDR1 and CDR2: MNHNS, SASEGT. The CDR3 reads CATLKGSGQPQHF. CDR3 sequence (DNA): TGTGCCACCCTTAAGGGATCTGGGCAGCCCCAGCATTTT.

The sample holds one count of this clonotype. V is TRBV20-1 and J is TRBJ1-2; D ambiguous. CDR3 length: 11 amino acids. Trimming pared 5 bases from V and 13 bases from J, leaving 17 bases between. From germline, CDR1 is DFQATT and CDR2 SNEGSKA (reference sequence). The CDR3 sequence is CSAADYDTTTF. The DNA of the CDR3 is TGCAGTGCTGCCGACTACGACACGACCACCTTC.

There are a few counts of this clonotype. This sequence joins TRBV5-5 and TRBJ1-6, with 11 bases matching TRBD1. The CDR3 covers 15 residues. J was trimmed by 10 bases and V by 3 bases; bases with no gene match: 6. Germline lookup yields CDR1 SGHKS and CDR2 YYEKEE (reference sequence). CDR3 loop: CASSWTGGKVSPLHF. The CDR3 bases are TGTGCCAGCAGCTGGACAGGGGGCAAAGTCTCACCCCTCCACTTT.

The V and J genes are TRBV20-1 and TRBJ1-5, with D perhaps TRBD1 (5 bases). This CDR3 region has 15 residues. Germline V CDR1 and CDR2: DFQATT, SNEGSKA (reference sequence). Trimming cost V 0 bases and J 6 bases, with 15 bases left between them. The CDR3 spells CSARDLGYGGQPQHF. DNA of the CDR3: TGCAGTGCTAGAGATCTGGGATATGGGGGTCAGCCCCAGCATTTT.

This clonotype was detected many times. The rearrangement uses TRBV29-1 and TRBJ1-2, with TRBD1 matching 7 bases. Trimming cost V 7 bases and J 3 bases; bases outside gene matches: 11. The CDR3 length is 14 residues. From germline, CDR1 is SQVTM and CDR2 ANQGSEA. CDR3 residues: CSASEEGADYGYTF. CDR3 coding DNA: TGCAGCGCGAGTGAGGAGGGGGCCGACTATGGCTACACCTTC.

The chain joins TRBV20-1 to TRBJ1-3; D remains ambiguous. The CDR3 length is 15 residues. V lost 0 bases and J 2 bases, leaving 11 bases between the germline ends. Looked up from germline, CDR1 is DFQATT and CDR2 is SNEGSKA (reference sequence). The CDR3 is CSARDPQSTGNTIYF. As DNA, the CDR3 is TGCAGTGCTAGAGACCCCCAGTCGACTGGAAACACCATATATTTT.